This entry describes one T cell receptor (beta chain). Its cognate antigen is unknown. Alongside a J-beta primer mix, a sample-barcoded 5' primer served in a second PCR lasting about 7 to 11 cycles. One entry per CDR3 protein results from TCRdb running MiXCR on the 5' RACE reads. This table has 1.5 million to 2 million distinct CDR3 sequences, about 35% appearing once. The data were taken from a study of blood T cells in healthy people across ages. The study's findings and limits: From one million sequenced T cells, diversity estimates were lower bounds. Strong correlation was found linking TCR beta diversity to naive T cell percentage. Roughly linearly, TCR beta diversity per million T cells fell as age increased.

Donor samples were obtained from healthy Caucasian individuals from Russia, aged about 6 to 95. Trimming took 4 bases from V and 6 from J; bases not matched to a gene: 5. Germline CDR1 is MNHEY and CDR2 is SMNVEV (reference sequence). This CDR3 has 15 residues. Material for sequencing was blood. The sequence was obtained from a woman aged 25 to 45 in good health. This chain joins TRBV27 and TRBJ2-2; 10 bases fit TRBD2. CDR3 bases: TGTGCCAGCAGTTGGGTAGCGGGGGGCCCCGGGGAGCTGTTTTTT. It encodes CASSWVAGGPGELFF.